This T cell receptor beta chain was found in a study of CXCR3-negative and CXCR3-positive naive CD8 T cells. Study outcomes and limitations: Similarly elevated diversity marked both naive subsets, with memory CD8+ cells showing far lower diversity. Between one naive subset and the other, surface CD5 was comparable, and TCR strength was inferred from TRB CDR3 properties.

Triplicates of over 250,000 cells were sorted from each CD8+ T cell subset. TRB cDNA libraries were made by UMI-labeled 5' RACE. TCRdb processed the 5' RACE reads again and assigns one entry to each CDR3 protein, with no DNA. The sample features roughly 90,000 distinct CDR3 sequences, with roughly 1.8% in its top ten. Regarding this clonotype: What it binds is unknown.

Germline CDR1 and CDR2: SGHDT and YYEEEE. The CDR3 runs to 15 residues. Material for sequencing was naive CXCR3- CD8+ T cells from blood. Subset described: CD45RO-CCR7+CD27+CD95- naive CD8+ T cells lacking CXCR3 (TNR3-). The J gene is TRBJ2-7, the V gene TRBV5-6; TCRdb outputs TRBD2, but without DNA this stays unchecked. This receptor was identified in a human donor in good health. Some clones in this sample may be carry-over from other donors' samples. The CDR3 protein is CASSLAGGVGYEQYF. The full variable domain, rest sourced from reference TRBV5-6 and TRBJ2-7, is DAGVTQSPTHLIKTRGQQVTLRCSPKSGHDTVSWYQQALGQGPQFIFQYYEEEERQRGNFPDRFSGHQFPNYSSELNVNALLLGDSALYLCASSLAGGVGYEQYFGPGTRLTVT.